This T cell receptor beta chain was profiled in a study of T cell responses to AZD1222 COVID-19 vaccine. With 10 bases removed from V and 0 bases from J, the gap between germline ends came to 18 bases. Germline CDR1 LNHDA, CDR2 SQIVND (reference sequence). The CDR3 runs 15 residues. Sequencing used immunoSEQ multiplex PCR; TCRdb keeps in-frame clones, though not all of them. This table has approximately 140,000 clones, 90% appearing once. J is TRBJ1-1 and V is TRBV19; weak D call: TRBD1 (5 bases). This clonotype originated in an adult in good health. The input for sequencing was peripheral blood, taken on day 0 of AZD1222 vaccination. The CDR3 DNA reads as TGTGCCACTAGAAAGGTGGGGCCCTTGAACACTGAAGCTTTCTTT. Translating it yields CATRKVGPLNTEAFF.